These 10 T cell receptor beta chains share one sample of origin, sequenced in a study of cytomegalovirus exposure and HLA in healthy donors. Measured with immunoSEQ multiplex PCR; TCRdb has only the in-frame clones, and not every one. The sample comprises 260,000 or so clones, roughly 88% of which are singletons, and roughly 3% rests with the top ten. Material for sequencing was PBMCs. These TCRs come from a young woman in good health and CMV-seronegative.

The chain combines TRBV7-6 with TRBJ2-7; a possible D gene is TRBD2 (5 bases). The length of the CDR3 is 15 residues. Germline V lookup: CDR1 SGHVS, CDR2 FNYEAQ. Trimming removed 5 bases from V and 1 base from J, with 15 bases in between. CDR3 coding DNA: TGTGCCAGCAGCCCGGGATTTAATCCGTCCTACGAGCAGTACTTC. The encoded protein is CASSPGFNPSYEQYF.

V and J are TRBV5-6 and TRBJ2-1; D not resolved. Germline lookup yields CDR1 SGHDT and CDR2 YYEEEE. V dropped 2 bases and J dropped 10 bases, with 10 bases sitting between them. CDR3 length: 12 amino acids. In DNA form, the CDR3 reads TGTGCCAGCAGCTTCGGCCGCGGAGAGCAGTTCTTC. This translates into CASSFGRGEQFF.

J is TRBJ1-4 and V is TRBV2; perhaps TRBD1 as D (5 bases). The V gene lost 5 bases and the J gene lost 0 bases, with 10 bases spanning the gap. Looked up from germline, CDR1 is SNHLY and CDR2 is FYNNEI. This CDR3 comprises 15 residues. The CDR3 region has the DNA TGTGCCAGCAGTTCAGACAGACCAACTAATGAAAAACTGTTTTTT. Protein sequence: CASSSDRPTNEKLFF.

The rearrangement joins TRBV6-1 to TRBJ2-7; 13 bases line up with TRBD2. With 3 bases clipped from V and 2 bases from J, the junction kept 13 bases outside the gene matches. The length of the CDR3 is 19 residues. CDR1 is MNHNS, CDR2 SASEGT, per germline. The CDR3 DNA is TGTGCCAGCAGTGATAGGGCGGGACTAGCGGGACCCAGGGCCTACGAGCAGTACTTC. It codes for CASSDRAGLAGPRAYEQYF.

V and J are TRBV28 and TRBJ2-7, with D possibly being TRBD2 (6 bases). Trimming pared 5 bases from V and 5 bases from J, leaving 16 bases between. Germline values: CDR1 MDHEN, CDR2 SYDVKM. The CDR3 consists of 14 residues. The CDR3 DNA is TGTGCCAGCAGTATCACGGGGGTCGAGGACGAGCAGTACTTC. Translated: CASSITGVEDEQYF. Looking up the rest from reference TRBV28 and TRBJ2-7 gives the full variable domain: DVKVTQSSRYLVKRTGEKVFLECVQDMDHENMFWYRQDPGLGLRLIYFSYDVKMKEKGDIPEGYSVSREKKERFSLILESASTNQTSMYLCASSITGVEDEQYFGPGTRLTVT.

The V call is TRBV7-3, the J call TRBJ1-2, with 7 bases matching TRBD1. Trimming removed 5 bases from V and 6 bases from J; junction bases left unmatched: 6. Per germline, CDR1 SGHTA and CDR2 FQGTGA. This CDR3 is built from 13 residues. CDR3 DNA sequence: TGTGCCAGCAGCCTGACAGGGTGGGATGGCTACACCTTC. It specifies CASSLTGWDGYTF. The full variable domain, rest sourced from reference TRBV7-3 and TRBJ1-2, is GAGVSQTPSNKVTEKGKYVELRCDPISGHTALYWYRQSLGQGPEFLIYFQGTGAADDSGLPNDRFFAVRPEGSVSTLKIQRTERGDSAVYLCASSLTGWDGYTFGSGTRLTVV.

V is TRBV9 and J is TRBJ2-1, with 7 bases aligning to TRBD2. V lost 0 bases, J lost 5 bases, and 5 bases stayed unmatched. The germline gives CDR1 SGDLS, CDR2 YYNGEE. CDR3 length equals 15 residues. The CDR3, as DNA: TGTGCCAGCAGCGTAGCCTGGGGGGGGAACAATGAGCAGTTCTTC. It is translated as CASSVAWGGNNEQFF.

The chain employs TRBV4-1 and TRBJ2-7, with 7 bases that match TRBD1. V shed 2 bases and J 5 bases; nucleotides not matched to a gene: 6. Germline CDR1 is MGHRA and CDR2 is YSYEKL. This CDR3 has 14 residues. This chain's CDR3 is CASSQLTGTHEQYF. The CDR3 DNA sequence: TGCGCCAGCAGCCAACTGACAGGGACACACGAGCAGTACTTC.

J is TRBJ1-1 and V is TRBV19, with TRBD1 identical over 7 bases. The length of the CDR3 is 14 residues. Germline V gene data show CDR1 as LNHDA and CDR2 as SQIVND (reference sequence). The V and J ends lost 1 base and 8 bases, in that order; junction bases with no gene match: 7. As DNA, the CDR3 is TGTGCCAGTAGTATAGGACAGGGAGGGACCGAAGCTTTCTTT. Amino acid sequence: CASSIGQGGTEAFF.

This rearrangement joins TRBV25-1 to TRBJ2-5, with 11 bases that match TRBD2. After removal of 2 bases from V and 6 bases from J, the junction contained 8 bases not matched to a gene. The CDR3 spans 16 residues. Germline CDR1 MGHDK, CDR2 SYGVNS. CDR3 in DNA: TGTGCCAGCAGTGAAGAGACTAGCGGGATCTCTAAGACCCAGTACTTC. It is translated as CASSEETSGISKTQYF.